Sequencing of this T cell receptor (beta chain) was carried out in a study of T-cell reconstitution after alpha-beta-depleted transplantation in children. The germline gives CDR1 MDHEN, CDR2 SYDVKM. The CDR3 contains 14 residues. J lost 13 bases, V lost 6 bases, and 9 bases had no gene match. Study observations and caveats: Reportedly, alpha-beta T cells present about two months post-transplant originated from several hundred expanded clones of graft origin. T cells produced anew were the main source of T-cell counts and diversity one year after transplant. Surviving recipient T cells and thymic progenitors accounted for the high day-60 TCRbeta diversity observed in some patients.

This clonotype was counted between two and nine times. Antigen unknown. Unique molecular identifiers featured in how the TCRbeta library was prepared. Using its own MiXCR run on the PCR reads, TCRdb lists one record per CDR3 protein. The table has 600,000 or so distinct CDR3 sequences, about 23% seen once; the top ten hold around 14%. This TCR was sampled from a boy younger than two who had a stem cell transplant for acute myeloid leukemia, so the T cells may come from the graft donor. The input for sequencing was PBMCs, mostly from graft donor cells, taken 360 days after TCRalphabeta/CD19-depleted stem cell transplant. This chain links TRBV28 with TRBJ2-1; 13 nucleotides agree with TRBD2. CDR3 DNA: TGTGCCAGCAGCCCCGGGACTAGCGGGGACACTCAGTTCTTC. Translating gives CASSPGTSGDTQFF.